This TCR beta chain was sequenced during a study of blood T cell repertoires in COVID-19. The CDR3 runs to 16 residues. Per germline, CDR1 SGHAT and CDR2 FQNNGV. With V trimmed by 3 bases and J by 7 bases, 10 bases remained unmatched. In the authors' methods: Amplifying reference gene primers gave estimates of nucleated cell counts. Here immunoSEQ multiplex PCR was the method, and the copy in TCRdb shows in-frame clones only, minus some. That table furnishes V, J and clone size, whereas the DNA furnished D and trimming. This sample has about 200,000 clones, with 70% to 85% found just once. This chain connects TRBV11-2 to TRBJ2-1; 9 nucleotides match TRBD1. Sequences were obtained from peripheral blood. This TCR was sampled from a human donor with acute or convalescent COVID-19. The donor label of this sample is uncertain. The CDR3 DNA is TGTGCCAGCAGCTTGCCGGGGACAGGGACTTGGAATGAGCAGTTCTTC. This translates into CASSLPGTGTWNEQFF.